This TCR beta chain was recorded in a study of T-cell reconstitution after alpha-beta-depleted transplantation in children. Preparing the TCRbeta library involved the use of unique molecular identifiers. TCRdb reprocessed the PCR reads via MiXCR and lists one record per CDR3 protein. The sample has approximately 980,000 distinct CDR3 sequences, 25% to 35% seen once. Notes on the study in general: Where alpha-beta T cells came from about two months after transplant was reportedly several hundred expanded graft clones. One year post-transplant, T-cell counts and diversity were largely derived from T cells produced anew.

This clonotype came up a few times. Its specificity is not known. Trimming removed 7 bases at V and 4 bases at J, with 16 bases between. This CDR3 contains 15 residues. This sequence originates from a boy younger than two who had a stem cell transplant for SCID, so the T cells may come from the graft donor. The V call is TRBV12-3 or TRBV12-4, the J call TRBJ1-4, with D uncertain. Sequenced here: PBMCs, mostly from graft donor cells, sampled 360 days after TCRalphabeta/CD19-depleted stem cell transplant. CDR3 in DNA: TGTGCCAGCAAACTCGACGCAGCCATTAATGAAAAACTGTTTTTT. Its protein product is CASKLDAAINEKLFF.